Below are 4 T cell receptor beta chains sequenced from a single sample in a study of T-cell memory formation after mild COVID-19. TCRdb reprocessed the 5' RACE reads via MiXCR and lists one record per CDR3 protein. The data show 250,000 to 300,000 distinct CDR3 sequences, about a sixth seen once. Material for sequencing was PBMCs or a T cell subset sorted from them (not recorded which). These receptor sequences come from a man between 18 and 29 years old who had mild COVID-19 (a few samples of this study predate the infection). Cell type and time point are not known.

The V and J genes are TRBV7-2 and TRBJ1-6; a possible D gene is TRBD1 (6 bases). V lost 5 bases and J 6 bases, leaving 14 bases between the germline ends. Germline assignment: CDR1 SGHTA and CDR2 FQGNSA. The CDR3 loop spans 15 amino acids. CDR3 bases: TGTGCCAGCAGCGTTAGCGGACAGACTAATTCACCCCTCCACTTT. It is translated as CASSVSGQTNSPLHF. Complete variable domain (other parts from reference TRBV7-2 and TRBJ1-6): GAGVSQSPSNKVTEKGKDVELRCDPISGHTALYWYRQSLGQGLEFLIYFQGNSAPDKSGLPSDRFSAERTGGSVSTLTIQRTQQEDSAVYLCASSVSGQTNSPLHFGNGTRLTVT.

The chain recombines TRBV6-1 with TRBJ2-4; D remains unclear. The CDR3 covers 16 residues. The germline V gene has CDR1 MNHNS and CDR2 SASEGT. Trimming cost V 1 base and J 0 bases, with 10 bases left between them. CDR3 nucleotides: TGTGCCAGCAGTGAAGGGGCAGACATAGCCAAAAACATTCAGTACTTC. Translated: CASSEGADIAKNIQYF.

This clonotype was seen only a few times. The chain uses TRBV6-5 and TRBJ1-1, with D possibly TRBD1 on 5 matching bases. Germline-derived CDR1 and CDR2 are MNHEY and SVGAGI. The germline V and J ends were trimmed by 2 bases and 5 bases, with 18 bases remaining between them. CDR3 length: 16 amino acids. The CDR3 coding sequence is TGTGCCAGCAGTTACGGCCTTGGGGGGGGAGAAACTGAAGCTTTCTTT. The encoded protein is CASSYGLGGGETEAFF.

The chain carries TRBV9 and TRBJ1-2, with D tentatively TRBD1 (5 bases). The germline V gene encodes CDR1 SGDLS and CDR2 YYNGEE. Trimming shortened V by 0 bases and J by 8 bases, and 11 bases separated the two germline ends. This CDR3 spans 13 amino acids. CDR3 sequence reads: CASSVAQGRGYTF. In DNA, the CDR3 is TGTGCCAGCAGCGTAGCCCAGGGCCGGGGCTACACCTTC.